The clone carrying this T cell receptor (beta chain) was detected only a few times. Its antigen remains unidentified. PBMCs, at least 6 million per sample, were isolated. The entry originates in a study of blood T cells in healthy people across ages. Points from the study as a whole: Diversity was higher, and naive CD4+ cells more numerous, in long-lived donors than in aged donors.

The V gene's germline CDR1 is SGHRS and CDR2 YFSETQ. The CDR3 is made up of 16 amino acids. J gave up 6 bases and V 2 bases, and 12 bases lay outside the gene matches. The authors ran a second PCR of about 7 to 11 cycles using a sample-barcoded 5' primer and a J-beta primer mix. TCRdb called the 5' RACE reads again in MiXCR, with one record for every CDR3 protein. This table holds about 840,000 distinct CDR3 sequences, under 35% found once. In addition, the sample was reused for a study of T cells of mothers and their children. Turning to that study: Similar effects of thymic selection on TCR recombination output were recorded in related and unrelated pairs.

The rearrangement joins TRBV5-1 to TRBJ2-7; 9 bases line up with TRBD1. This receptor was taken from a woman aged 40 to 50 in good health. Sequencing used blood. CDR3 sequence reads: CASSFDLRDRVGEQYF. The CDR3, as DNA: TGCGCCAGCAGCTTTGACCTCCGGGACAGGGTCGGCGAGCAGTACTTC.